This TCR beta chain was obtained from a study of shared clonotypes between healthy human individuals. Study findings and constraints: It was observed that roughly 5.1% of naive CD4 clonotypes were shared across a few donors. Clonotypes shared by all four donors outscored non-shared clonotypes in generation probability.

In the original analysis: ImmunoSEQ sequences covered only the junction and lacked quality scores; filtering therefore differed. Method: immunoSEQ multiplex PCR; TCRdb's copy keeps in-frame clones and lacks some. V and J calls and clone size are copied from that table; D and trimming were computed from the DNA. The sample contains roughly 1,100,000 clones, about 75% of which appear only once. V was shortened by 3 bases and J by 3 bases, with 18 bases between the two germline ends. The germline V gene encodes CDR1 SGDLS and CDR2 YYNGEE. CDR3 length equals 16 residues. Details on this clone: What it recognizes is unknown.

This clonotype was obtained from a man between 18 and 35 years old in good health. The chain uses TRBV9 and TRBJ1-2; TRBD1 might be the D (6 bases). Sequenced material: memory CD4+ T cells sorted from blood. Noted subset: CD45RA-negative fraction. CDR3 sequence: CASSASQQGQDYGYTF. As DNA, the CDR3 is TGTGCCAGCAGCGCTTCTCAACAGGGCCAGGACTATGGCTACACCTTC. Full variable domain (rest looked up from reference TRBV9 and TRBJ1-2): DSGVTQTPKHLITATGQRVTLRCSPRSGDLSVYWYQQSLDQGLQFLIQYYNGEERAKGNILERFSAQQFPDLHSELNLSSLELGDSALYFCASSASQQGQDYGYTFGSGTRLTVV.